This TCR beta chain came from a study of Graves' ophthalmopathy and Graves' hyperthyroidism. Amplification from RNA transcripts yielded the TCR beta CDR3 regions. Investigators did first-round RT-PCR with HTBI primers, then second-round multiplex PCR. One entry per CDR3 protein results from TCRdb running MiXCR on the multiplex PCR reads. The sample has 260,000 or so distinct CDR3 sequences; 45% are singletons. V was pared by 5 bases and J by 12 bases, with 24 bases between. This CDR3 is 16 amino acids long. Germline V gene data show CDR1 as SGDLS and CDR2 as YYNGEE. J is TRBJ1-6 and V is TRBV9, with D possibly being TRBD1 (5 bases). This clonotype originated in an adult man with Graves' ophthalmopathy. Sequenced: peripheral blood. The CDR3 region is CASSSYPGTTPGPLHF. The DNA of the CDR3 is TGTGCCAGCAGTTCATATCCCGGGACGACCCCAGGACCCCTCCACTTT.